This T cell receptor (beta chain) stems from a study of human T cells and chemical hapten exposure. Study at large: Minor pooled library volume differences mainly drove per-sample TCR yield variation. Findings and caveats of the study: Donors' alopecia may make their immune response differ from healthy people's.

TCRdb recomputed calls from the RACE reads with MiXCR, one row per CDR3 protein. In the table there are a few hundred thousand distinct CDR3 sequences, 7% to 10% of which are singletons. This sample's time point: pre-sensitization, week 0. Treatment: therapeutic diphenylcyclopropenone sensitization with weekly scalp DPC. V lost 3 bases to trimming and J lost 0 bases, with 9 bases between them. Looked up from germline, CDR1 is DFQATT and CDR2 is SNEGSKA (reference sequence). This CDR3 region has 13 residues. This clonotype has only a few counts. Its antigen is unknown. This clonotype was sampled from a woman in her thirties or forties with alopecia areata. Some clones in this sample may be carry-over from other donors' samples. The sample consisted of whole blood, taken in connection with sensitization to the hapten diphenylcyclopropenone (DPC). The chain is built from TRBV20-1 and TRBJ2-7; unclear D gene. CDR3 region: CSASSGFSYEQYF. Written as DNA, the CDR3 is TGCAGTGCTAGCTCCGGGTTCTCCTACGAGCAGTACTTC.